The rows below give T cell receptor beta chains drawn from one sample of a study of blood T cell repertoires in COVID-19. The data were produced by immunoSEQ multiplex PCR, yet TCRdb's version contains in-frame clones alone and is incomplete. Counted here are roughly 180,000 clones, around four fifths occurring once; the ten biggest clones make up approximately 4.4%. Material for sequencing was PBMCs or T cells enriched from blood (not recorded which). Receptors were obtained from a woman aged 45-65 years who had recovered from COVID-19. Each CDR3 is given with its conserved first and last residue. The order of the fields is J gene, clone size, V gene, D gene, CDR3 DNA, CDR3 protein. A D gene is named only where the DNA matches it firmly. Part of the rows lack a size; the others show once, few, many or a class for expanded clones.

j_call: TRBJ1-4
clone_size: -
v_call: TRBV7-9
d_call: TRBD1
cdr3_nt: TGTGCCAGCAGCTACGGACAGGGCCCTAATGAAAAACTGTTTTTT
cdr3_aa: CASSYGQGPNEKLFF

j_call: TRBJ1-2
clone_size: -
v_call: TRBV12-3/TRBV12-4
d_call: TRBD1
cdr3_nt: TGTGCCAGCAGTACGACAGGGGAAGGCTACACCTTC
cdr3_aa: CASSTTGEGYTF

j_call: TRBJ2-1
clone_size: once
v_call: TRBV6-2/TRBV6-3
d_call: TRBD2
cdr3_nt: TGTGCCAGCAGTTACAGCGGACTAGCGGGATGGGGAGAGCAGTTCTTC
cdr3_aa: CASSYSGLAGWGEQFF

j_call: TRBJ1-1
clone_size: -
v_call: TRBV7-9
d_call: -
cdr3_nt: TGTGCCAGCAGCTTAGCAGACAAGACTACGGAGGCTTTCTTT
cdr3_aa: CASSLADKTTEAFF

j_call: TRBJ1-2
clone_size: -
v_call: TRBV27
d_call: -
cdr3_nt: TGTGCCAGCAGTTTAACCGGGGGTACAGGCTACACCTTC
cdr3_aa: CASSLTGGTGYTF

j_call: TRBJ1-5
clone_size: -
v_call: TRBV2
d_call: -
cdr3_nt: TGTGCCAGCAGTGTCCAACAGAATCAGCCCCAGCATTTT
cdr3_aa: CASSVQQNQPQHF

j_call: TRBJ2-1
clone_size: -
v_call: TRBV10-1
d_call: TRBD2
cdr3_nt: TGCGCCAGCAGCCCCAGCGGGAGAACTGGGAATGAGCAGTTCTTC
cdr3_aa: CASSPSGRTGNEQFF

j_call: TRBJ1-5
clone_size: -
v_call: TRBV28
d_call: -
cdr3_nt: TGTGCCAGCAGTTCCGGAGGGCAGCCCCAGCATTTT
cdr3_aa: CASSSGGQPQHF

j_call: TRBJ1-2
clone_size: few
v_call: TRBV28
d_call: -
cdr3_nt: TGTGCCAGCAGTTTATCCCCCTCTGGGCGAGGCTACACCTTC
cdr3_aa: CASSLSPSGRGYTF

j_call: TRBJ2-4
clone_size: -
v_call: TRBV5-4
d_call: -
cdr3_nt: TGTGCCAGCAGCCCCCGGGGAGGTAGAGACATTCAGTACTTC
cdr3_aa: CASSPRGGRDIQYF

j_call: TRBJ1-3
clone_size: -
v_call: TRBV7-2
d_call: TRBD1
cdr3_nt: TGTGCCAGCAGCTTCTACAGGGGAGGAAACACCATATATTTT
cdr3_aa: CASSFYRGGNTIYF

j_call: TRBJ2-1
clone_size: few
v_call: TRBV4-2
d_call: -
cdr3_nt: TGTGCCAGCAGCCAAACTATGACTGTCAGCTCCTACAATGAGCAGTTCTTC
cdr3_aa: CASSQTMTVSSYNEQFF

j_call: TRBJ1-5
clone_size: -
v_call: TRBV6-2/TRBV6-3
d_call: -
cdr3_nt: TGTGCCAGCAGTTCCCAGGGGATAGGCAATCAGCCCCAGCATTTT
cdr3_aa: CASSSQGIGNQPQHF

j_call: TRBJ1-4
clone_size: -
v_call: TRBV6-6
d_call: -
cdr3_nt: TGTGCCAGCAGGGGAAAGGGGGGGGCAGGGTATGAAAAACTGTTTTTT
cdr3_aa: CASRGKGGAGYEKLFF

j_call: TRBJ1-5
clone_size: -
v_call: TRBV4-1
d_call: -
cdr3_nt: TGCGCCAGCAGCCAAGCCCCTACAGGGTGGCAGCCCCAGCATTTT
cdr3_aa: CASSQAPTGWQPQHF

j_call: TRBJ1-6
clone_size: -
v_call: TRBV20-1
d_call: -
cdr3_nt: TGCAGTGCTAGTGCGGAGGTTAATTCACCCCTCCACTTT
cdr3_aa: CSASAEVNSPLHF

j_call: TRBJ1-1
clone_size: -
v_call: TRBV27
d_call: -
cdr3_nt: TGTGCCAGCAGTTTCCAGTCGAACACTGAAGCTTTCTTT
cdr3_aa: CASSFQSNTEAFF

j_call: TRBJ2-5
clone_size: -
v_call: TRBV11-3
d_call: TRBD1
cdr3_nt: TGTGCCAGCAGCTTAGGGTTACAGGCCGGGACAGTCCAAGAGACCCAGTACTTC
cdr3_aa: CASSLGLQAGTVQETQYF

j_call: TRBJ2-3
clone_size: few
v_call: TRBV24-1
d_call: TRBD2
cdr3_nt: TGTGCCACCCGAGCTAGCGGGATCGCAGATACGCAGTATTTT
cdr3_aa: CATRASGIADTQYF

j_call: TRBJ1-2
clone_size: -
v_call: TRBV5-1
d_call: -
cdr3_nt: TGCGCCAGCAGTGGCGGCGCTATTGGAGGCTACACCTTC
cdr3_aa: CASSGGAIGGYTF

j_call: TRBJ2-5
clone_size: -
v_call: TRBV29-1
d_call: -
cdr3_nt: TGCAGCGTTGAGGGGCCTAGTCCAGAGACCCAGTACTTC
cdr3_aa: CSVEGPSPETQYF

j_call: TRBJ2-2
clone_size: -
v_call: TRBV11-2
d_call: TRBD2
cdr3_nt: TGTGCCAGCAGCCCCATCGGACTAGCGGGTCTCGCCGGGGAGCTGTTTTTT
cdr3_aa: CASSPIGLAGLAGELFF

j_call: TRBJ2-1
clone_size: -
v_call: TRBV7-9
d_call: TRBD1
cdr3_nt: TGTGCCAGCAGCTTGGGACAGGCTGTAAATGAGCAGTTCTTC
cdr3_aa: CASSLGQAVNEQFF

j_call: TRBJ1-1
clone_size: -
v_call: TRBV7-2
d_call: -
cdr3_nt: TGTGCCAGCAGCTTAATAGAGGTGAACACTGAAGCTTTCTTT
cdr3_aa: CASSLIEVNTEAFF

j_call: TRBJ2-1
clone_size: -
v_call: TRBV27
d_call: TRBD2
cdr3_nt: TGTGCCAGCAGTTCCACCGCAGGACTAGCGGGAGACAATGAGCAGTTCTTC
cdr3_aa: CASSSTAGLAGDNEQFF

j_call: TRBJ1-2
clone_size: -
v_call: TRBV2
d_call: TRBD1
cdr3_nt: TGTGCCAGCAATAGTTGGGACAGCTATGGCTACACCTTC
cdr3_aa: CASNSWDSYGYTF

j_call: TRBJ1-2
clone_size: -
v_call: TRBV19
d_call: TRBD1
cdr3_nt: TGTGCCAGTAGTATAGGCAGGGGGCTGGAATACTATGGCTACACCTTC
cdr3_aa: CASSIGRGLEYYGYTF

j_call: TRBJ1-1
clone_size: -
v_call: TRBV27
d_call: -
cdr3_nt: TGTGCCAGCGGCGACCATAGGGGTAACACTGAAGCTTTCTTT
cdr3_aa: CASGDHRGNTEAFF

j_call: TRBJ1-3
clone_size: few
v_call: TRBV19
d_call: -
cdr3_nt: TGTGCCACCCTGGGGGCAGGACACCGCTCTGGAAACACCATATATTTT
cdr3_aa: CATLGAGHRSGNTIYF

j_call: TRBJ1-2
clone_size: -
v_call: TRBV18
d_call: -
cdr3_nt: TGTGCCAGCTCACCCTCCAGGGACTATGGCTACACCTTC
cdr3_aa: CASSPSRDYGYTF

j_call: TRBJ1-1
clone_size: -
v_call: TRBV24-1
d_call: TRBD1
cdr3_nt: TGTGCCACAGGGCTGGACAGGGTCCTTCCCACTGAAGCTTTCTTT
cdr3_aa: CATGLDRVLPTEAFF

j_call: TRBJ1-2
clone_size: few
v_call: TRBV19
d_call: TRBD1
cdr3_nt: TGTGCCAGTAGTGGTCGGGACAGGATAAACTATGGCTACACCTTC
cdr3_aa: CASSGRDRINYGYTF

j_call: TRBJ2-2
clone_size: -
v_call: TRBV5-8
d_call: -
cdr3_nt: TGTGCCAGCACGCGGGCACCCACGAACACCGGGGAGCTGTTTTTT
cdr3_aa: CASTRAPTNTGELFF

j_call: TRBJ2-1
clone_size: -
v_call: TRBV4-1
d_call: TRBD2
cdr3_nt: TGCGCCAGCAGCCAAGATTTTCGGACTAGCGGGAGTAAGCAGTTCTTC
cdr3_aa: CASSQDFRTSGSKQFF

j_call: TRBJ1-1
clone_size: few
v_call: TRBV29-1
d_call: TRBD1
cdr3_nt: TGCAGCGTTGAAGGCCTTGGGATACAGGGGAGGAGTGACACTGAAGCTTTCTTT
cdr3_aa: CSVEGLGIQGRSDTEAFF